The 27 T cell receptor beta chains below come from one sample, sequenced in a study of early T cells in non-severe SARS-CoV-2 infection. From the 5' RACE reads, TCRdb called clonotypes with MiXCR, one entry per CDR3 protein. Of 29,000 or so distinct CDR3 sequences in the sample, about 4.5% were seen once. Sequenced: whole blood. Every receptor here comes from an adult who was a healthcare worker with PCR-confirmed SARS-CoV-2 infection or an uninfected control (not recorded which).

This clonotype came up many times. The chain is built from TRBV6-4 and TRBJ1-5, with D possibly being TRBD1 (5 bases). Deletions cut 0 bases from V and 2 bases from J, with 14 bases between. The CDR3 contains 17 residues. Germline loops: CDR1 MRHNA, CDR2 SNTAGT. This CDR3 is CASSDSKAGTGNQPQHF. The CDR3 nucleotides are TGTGCCAGCAGTGACTCGAAGGCGGGGACTGGCAATCAGCCCCAGCATTTT.

This clonotype was seen a few times. The chain couples TRBV4-3 to TRBJ1-4, with a possible D match to TRBD1 (5 bases). There are 14 residues in the CDR3. V lost 1 base and J lost 4, with 7 bases in between. Germline V gene lookup returns CDR1 LGHNA and CDR2 YSLEER. CDR3 in amino acids: CASSQGQFNEKLFF. In nucleotides, the CDR3 is TGCGCCAGCAGCCAAGGACAGTTTAATGAAAAACTGTTTTTT.

The V call is TRBV5-1, the J call TRBJ2-3; 9 nucleotides align to TRBD1. This CDR3 comprises 15 residues. Trimming cost V 2 bases and J 4 bases; bases outside gene matches: 5. Germline CDR1 is SGHRS and CDR2 is YFSETQ. The CDR3 sequence is CASSFRDRASDTQYF. The CDR3 region has the DNA TGCGCCAGCAGCTTTCGGGACAGGGCCTCAGATACGCAGTATTTT. Based on the CDR3 plus reference TRBV5-1 and TRBJ2-3, the full variable domain is KAGVTQTPRYLIKTRGQQVTLSCSPISGHRSVSWYQQTPGQGLQFLFEYFSETQRNKGNFPGRFSGRQFSNSRSEMNVSTLELGDSALYLCASSFRDRASDTQYFGPGTRLTVL.

A few counts support this clonotype. The chain recombines TRBV12-3 or TRBV12-4 with TRBJ2-3; weak D call: TRBD2 (6 bases). The CDR3 runs 17 residues. Trimming left V 0 bases short and J 6 bases short, with 19 bases between. The CDR3 is CASSLALGGLGRDTQYF. Written as DNA, the CDR3 is TGTGCCAGCAGTTTAGCGCTCGGGGGACTGGGAAGGGATACGCAGTATTTT.

For the CDR3, the DNA is TGCAGCGTTGGGGCCAGCGGGAGTTACTACAATGAGCAGTTCTTC. Amino acid sequence: CSVGASGSYYNEQFF. The rearrangement links TRBV29-1 to TRBJ2-1; the match to TRBD2 covers 8 bases. Germline V CDR1 and CDR2: SQVTM, ANQGSEA. The length of the CDR3 is 15 residues. V was pared by 4 bases and J by 3 bases, with 8 bases of the junction left unmatched.

This clonotype was counted at least ten times. The V gene is TRBV7-2, the J gene TRBJ2-5; 11 bases match TRBD2. V shed 5 bases, J shed 5 bases, and the junction held 10 bases outside the gene matches. The CDR3 has 16 residues. Germline V gene lookup returns CDR1 SGHTA and CDR2 FQGNSA. CDR3 nucleotide sequence: TGTGCCAGCAGCCCCCGACCACTAGCGGGAGTTGAGACCCAGTACTTC. This encodes CASSPRPLAGVETQYF.

This clonotype was found many times. The chain employs TRBV19 and TRBJ2-3; tentatively, D is TRBD1 (6 bases). The CDR3 consists of 14 residues. Germline loops: CDR1 LNHDA, CDR2 SQIVND (reference sequence). V was clipped by 6 bases and J by 3 bases, with 13 bases between them. CDR3 bases: TGTGCCAGTAGCATCAGGGGAATTACAGATACGCAGTATTTT. This sequence encodes CASSIRGITDTQYF. Full variable domain (missing parts from reference TRBV19 and TRBJ2-3): DGGITQSPKYLFRKEGQNVTLSCEQNLNHDAMYWYRQDPGQGLRLIYYSQIVNDFQKGDIAEGYSVSREKKESFPLTVTSAQKNPTAFYLCASSIRGITDTQYFGPGTRLTVL.

This clonotype was counted many times. V gene TRBV29-1 combines with J gene TRBJ2-1, with 10 bases that match TRBD2. The germline V gene encodes CDR1 SQVTM and CDR2 ANQGSEA. The CDR3 length is 13 residues. V lost 6 bases and J lost 10; bases outside the gene matches: 9. The CDR3 nucleotides are TGCAGCGTCGGGGGACTAGCGTTACACGAGCAGTTCTTC. It specifies CSVGGLALHEQFF.

The chain's CDR3 is CASSSPLGGIETQYF. CDR3 nucleotides: TGTGCCAGCAGCTCCCCCCTTGGCGGCATAGAGACCCAGTACTTC. The rearrangement uses TRBV11-2 and TRBJ2-5; the D is unclear. Trimming stripped 4 bases from V and 4 bases from J, with 16 bases between. Per the germline V gene, CDR1 is SGHAT and CDR2 is FQNNGV. This CDR3 region has 15 residues. The full variable domain, its missing parts supplied by reference TRBV11-2 and TRBJ2-5, is EAGVAQSPRYKIIEKRQSVAFWCNPISGHATLYWYQQILGQGPKLLIQFQNNGVVDDSQLPKDRFSAERLKGVDSTLKIQPAKLEDSAVYLCASSSPLGGIETQYFGPGTRLLVL.

This clonotype was seen many times. V is TRBV11-2 and J is TRBJ2-5; tentatively, D is TRBD2 (6 bases). There are 15 residues in the CDR3. CDR1 is SGHAT and CDR2 is FQNNGV in the germline V gene. The V and J ends lost 1 base and 5 bases respectively, with 14 bases between them. The CDR3: CASSLGRGRMETQYF. Here the CDR3 DNA reads TGTGCCAGCAGCTTAGGTCGGGGGAGGATGGAGACCCAGTACTTC.

This chain connects TRBV3-1 to TRBJ2-7; D may be TRBD2 (6 bases). V gave up 1 base and J gave up 3 bases, with 13 bases separating them. The CDR3 is made up of 15 amino acids. Looked up from germline, CDR1 is LGHDT and CDR2 is YNNKEL (reference sequence). The CDR3 protein is CASSQVLAAYYEQYF. Here the CDR3 DNA reads TGTGCCAGCAGCCAAGTATTAGCGGCCTACTACGAGCAGTACTTC.

This clonotype was counted at least ten times. At one boundary the junction diverges from the germline segment, which might be a read error. The rearrangement uses TRBV6-6 and TRBJ1-5; D is unclear. Germline V gives CDR1 MNHNY, CDR2 SVGAGI (reference sequence). CDR3 length: 12 amino acids. CDR3 DNA sequence: TGTGCCAGCAGTTACTCGAGCGGGTTTTTAGATTTT. Amino acids: CASSYSSGFLDF.

V gene TRBV24-1 combines with J gene TRBJ1-1; D gene ambiguous. The ends were cut back, 6 bases at V and 4 bases at J, with 11 bases in the middle. Germline V gene data show CDR1 as KGHDR and CDR2 as SFDVKD. The CDR3 spans 13 residues. The CDR3 sequence: CATSRDSGTEAFF. CDR3 nucleotide sequence: TGTGCCACCAGTAGGGATTCGGGCACTGAAGCTTTCTTT.

Many counts were recorded for this clonotype. The V gene is TRBV6-1, the J gene TRBJ2-5; 10 nucleotides match TRBD2. The CDR3 covers 16 residues. The J segment lost 5 bases and the V segment lost 5 bases, leaving 11 bases of the junction unmatched. Per germline, CDR1 MNHNS and CDR2 SASEGT. The CDR3 spells CASSPPSGGGRETQYF. CDR3 nucleotide sequence: TGTGCCAGCAGTCCTCCTAGCGGGGGCGGCCGGGAGACCCAGTACTTC.

This clonotype was detected many times. The chain has TRBV15 and TRBJ2-3, with 7 bases that match TRBD2. V shed 8 bases and J 1 base; nucleotides not matched to a gene: 15. Germline V gene data show CDR1 as LNHNV and CDR2 as YYDKDF (reference sequence). The CDR3 covers 17 residues. CDR3 region: CATSHAGDPGGTDTQYF. DNA of the CDR3: TGTGCCACCTCACACGCGGGAGACCCGGGCGGCACAGATACGCAGTATTTT.

The DNA of the CDR3 is TGTGCCAGCAGCCAGTTACTCGGTTCACCCCTCCACTTT. Its translation: CASSQLLGSPLHF. The chain is built from TRBV14 and TRBJ1-6; D is undetermined. Trimming removed 3 bases from V and 9 bases from J, with 9 bases in between. The CDR3 has 13 residues. Germline V gene sequence: CDR1 SGHDN, CDR2 FVKESK.

V and J are TRBV30 and TRBJ2-1; 7 bases fit TRBD2. V was pared by 0 bases and J by 8 bases, with 7 bases of the junction left unmatched. Germline V lookup: CDR1 GTSNPN, CDR2 SVGIG (reference sequence). The CDR3 runs to 14 residues. CDR3 nucleotide sequence: TGTGCCTGGAGTGTGGCTAGCGGAGTAGATGAGCAGTTCTTC. This translates into CAWSVASGVDEQFF.

This clonotype was detected ten times or more. CDR3 DNA sequence: TGTGCTAGTGGCCCTGCGGGGGGCGTGCAGTACTTC. It is translated as CASGPAGGVQYF. The gene calls are TRBV12-5 and TRBJ2-7; 8 nucleotides match TRBD2. Germline V gene data show CDR1 as LGHNT and CDR2 as FRNRAP. The CDR3 runs 12 residues. V gave up 6 bases and J gave up 9 bases; unmatched junction bases: 7.

This rearrangement joins TRBV19 to TRBJ2-4; D is undetermined. The ends were cut back, 1 base at V and 5 bases at J, with 3 bases in the middle. The CDR3 length is 12 residues. Germline CDR1 LNHDA, CDR2 SQIVND (reference sequence). The CDR3 sequence is CASSIGENIQYF. Written as DNA, the CDR3 is TGTGCCAGTAGTATAGGGGAAAACATTCAGTACTTC. Full variable domain (remainder filled in from reference TRBV19 and TRBJ2-4): DGGITQSPKYLFRKEGQNVTLSCEQNLNHDAMYWYRQDPGQGLRLIYYSQIVNDFQKGDIAEGYSVSREKKESFPLTVTSAQKNPTAFYLCASSIGENIQYFGAGTRLSVL.

The chain carries TRBV6-5 and TRBJ1-1; 7 bases map to TRBD1. V gave up 5 bases and J gave up 6 bases; unmatched junction bases: 3. In germline, CDR1 is MNHEY, CDR2 SVGAGI. This CDR3 is built from 12 residues. CDR3 in amino acids: CASSKQGSEAFF. In DNA, the CDR3 is TGTGCCAGCAGTAAACAGGGGTCTGAAGCTTTCTTT.

This clonotype turned up a few times. The chain links TRBV12-3 or TRBV12-4 to TRBJ2-7; no clear D. Deletions cut 5 bases from V and 0 bases from J, with 17 bases between. The CDR3 loop spans 16 amino acids. The CDR3 region is CASSEFRTAFSYEQYF. CDR3 DNA sequence: TGTGCCAGCAGTGAGTTTCGGACCGCGTTCTCCTACGAGCAGTACTTC.

This clonotype was picked up a small number of times. V and J are TRBV6-2 or TRBV6-3 and TRBJ1-2; D is uncertain. Per the germline V gene, CDR1 is MNHEY and CDR2 is SVGEGT. V was cut by 6 bases and J by 7 bases, with 9 bases left in between. CDR3 length: 11 residues. The CDR3 DNA is TGTGCCAGCAGGGAACTTGGTGGCTACACCTTC. This sequence encodes CASRELGGYTF.

In its sample, this clonotype was seen a few times. This chain connects TRBV6-4 to TRBJ2-3; weak D call: TRBD1 (7 bases). This CDR3 has 15 residues. The V gene lost 2 bases and the J gene lost 4 bases, with 13 bases spanning the gap. Per germline, CDR1 MRHNA and CDR2 SNTAGT. This CDR3 reads CASSDSQGGADTQYF. In nucleotides, the CDR3 is TGTGCCAGCAGTGACAGCCAGGGGGGTGCAGATACGCAGTATTTT.

Many counts were recorded for this clonotype. The J gene is TRBJ2-1, the V gene TRBV11-2, with D possibly called TRBD1 or TRBD2 (5 bases each). CDR3 length equals 16 residues. Trimming removed 3 bases from V and 0 bases from J, with 12 bases in between. Germline V CDR1 and CDR2: SGHAT, FQNNGV. CDR3 in amino acids: CASSLRGTYSYNEQFF. The CDR3 bases are TGTGCCAGCAGCTTGAGGGGAACCTACTCCTACAATGAGCAGTTCTTC.

This clonotype came up a few times. The chain is built from TRBV6-5 and TRBJ1-1, with D possibly matching TRBD1 (5 bases). CDR1 and CDR2 from the germline V gene are MNHEY and SVGAGI. The CDR3 covers 14 residues. Between the trimmed V and J ends, which lost 5 bases and 1 base, there was a span of 11 bases. The CDR3 DNA reads TGTGCCAGCAGTACAGGACTGCCGAACACTGAAGCTTTCTTT. Translated: CASSTGLPNTEAFF.

In this sample, this clonotype turned up many times. The chain couples TRBV19 to TRBJ2-2, with TRBD1 identical over 9 bases. This CDR3 is built from 15 residues. Germline CDR1 reads LNHDA; CDR2 reads SQIVND (reference sequence). V gave up 7 bases and J gave up 4 bases; unmatched junction bases: 7. The CDR3 loop reads CASTTGGVGTGELFF. CDR3 nucleotide sequence: TGTGCCAGTACTACAGGGGGCGTCGGCACCGGGGAGCTGTTTTTT.

This clonotype occurred many times. The V gene is TRBV21-1, the J gene TRBJ2-1; whether TRBD1, the table's D call, matches the DNA was not checked. TRBV21-1 is a listed pseudogene. The CDR3 totals 18 residues. Here the CDR3 reads CASSKTPIPGFTYNEQFF. CDR3 nucleotides: TGTGCCAGCAGCAAGACCCCAATCCCAGGGTTTACCTACAATGAGCAGTTCTTC.